The subject of this entry is one T cell receptor (beta chain). Its specificity is unknown. Repertoires were generated with immunoSEQ multiplex PCR, while TCRdb's copy carries only in-frame clones and drops some. The data show around 140,000 clones, around 90% seen once. This entry belongs to a study of radiation and T cells in renal cell carcinoma. Notes on the study in general: Pretreatment tumor biopsies were lacking, so baseline clonotypes are unknown.

Regarding time point: baseline pretreatment blood. The treatment was: 15 Gy SBRT to primary tumor, nephrectomy 4 weeks later. The sample consisted of blood, taken from a patient whose treatment included radiotherapy and nephrectomy. The sequence was obtained from a woman aged 70-85 years with renal cell carcinoma.

Here the CDR3 reads CASSSAGGQQPQHF. The CDR3 nucleotides read TGTGCCAGCTCAAGCGCAGGGGGGCAGCAGCCCCAGCATTTT. This rearrangement joins TRBV18 to TRBJ1-5, with 7 bases fitting TRBD1. There are 14 residues in the CDR3. Germline CDR1 KGHSH, CDR2 LQKENI. Trimming at V came to 5 bases and at J to 7 bases, leaving 8 bases not matched to a gene.